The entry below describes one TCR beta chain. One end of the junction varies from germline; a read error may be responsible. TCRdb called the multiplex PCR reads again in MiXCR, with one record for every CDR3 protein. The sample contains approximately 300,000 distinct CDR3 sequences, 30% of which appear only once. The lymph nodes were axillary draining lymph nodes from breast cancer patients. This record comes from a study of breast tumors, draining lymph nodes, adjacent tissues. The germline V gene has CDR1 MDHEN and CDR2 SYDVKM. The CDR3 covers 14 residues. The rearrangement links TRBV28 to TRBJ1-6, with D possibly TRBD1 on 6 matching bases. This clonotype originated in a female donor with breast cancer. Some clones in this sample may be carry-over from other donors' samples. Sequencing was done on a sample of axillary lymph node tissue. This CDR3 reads CPSSPTGTVSPLHF. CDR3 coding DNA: TGTCCCAGCAGTCCTACAGGGACGGTTTCACCCCTCCACTTT.